Presented here are 23 T cell receptor beta chains from one specimen sequenced in a study of T cells after yellow fever vaccination (dated by TCRdb to between 2018 and 2020). The intended sense of this specimen's treatment or condition label: live attenuated yellow fever vaccine strain. Libraries were prepared through 5' RACE. These reads were obtained on an Illumina HiSeq 2500. In-frame beta chains were kept once TCRdb had trimmed the public reads at Q25 with fastp and called clones with MiXCR. Under each unique CDR3 protein, matching rows form one entry showing the most common genes and DNA. This sample holds roughly 500,000 distinct CDR3 sequences; 15% to 20% were observed only once. The ten largest clonotypes hold approximately 14% of the sample. The sequencing here drew on PBMCs, taken 15 days after the yellow fever booster vaccination. The origin of the receptors is a man younger than 40 who received the YFV17D yellow fever vaccine.

This clonotype was counted between two and nine times. The chain has TRBV10-3 and TRBJ2-3, with D perhaps TRBD2 (5 bases). This CDR3 is 13 amino acids long. V lost 1 base, J lost 7 bases, and 9 bases lay in between. Germline values: CDR1 ENHRY, CDR2 SYGVKD. In nucleotides, the CDR3 is TGTGCCATCAGTGAGTTGGACTCAAATACGCAGTATTTT. It codes for CAISELDSNTQYF.

V is TRBV29-1 and J is TRBJ1-2; D not resolved. Germline V gene sequence: CDR1 SQVTM, CDR2 ANQGSEA. CDR3 length equals 11 residues. The DNA for the CDR3 is TGCACCGACGCCCCGGACTATGGCTACACCTTC. This sequence encodes CTDAPDYGYTF.

V usage is TRBV27 and J usage is TRBJ2-1; 8 nucleotides match TRBD2. Germline CDR1 is MNHEY and CDR2 is SMNVEV (reference sequence). Unmatched junction bases numbered 5, after V lost 1 base and J lost 0 bases. The CDR3 spans 17 residues. Here the CDR3 reads CASSLYGGRSSYNEQFF. The CDR3 bases are TGTGCCAGCAGTTTATACGGCGGGAGGAGCTCCTACAATGAGCAGTTCTTC.

CDR3 DNA: TGTGCCAGCGGTATTTATGGAATAGGGACAGCCTACGAGCAGTACTTC. Translation: CASGIYGIGTAYEQYF. V gene TRBV28 combines with J gene TRBJ2-7, with 7 nucleotides matching TRBD1. V was clipped by 8 bases and J by 2 bases; unmatched bases: 15. The CDR3 sequence is 16 residues long. CDR1 and CDR2 (germline): MDHEN, SYDVKM.

The gene calls are TRBV6-4 and TRBJ2-1, with TRBD1 as a possible D gene (5 bases). Trimming cost V 8 bases and J 8 bases, with 22 bases left between them. This CDR3 has 15 residues. Germline loops: CDR1 MRHNA, CDR2 SNTAGT. In DNA, the CDR3 is TGTGCCAGCCGCCTGGACACCGACGGCGGCGATGAGCAGTTCTTC. This translates into CASRLDTDGGDEQFF.

This clonotype was observed a handful of times. The V gene is TRBV27, the J gene TRBJ2-4; 12 positions match TRBD1. Per the germline V gene, CDR1 is MNHEY and CDR2 is SMNVEV (reference sequence). CDR3 length: 16 amino acids. Unmatched junction bases numbered 3, after V lost 5 bases and J lost 1 base. CDR3 sequence reads: CASSGTGGKAKNIQYF. The DNA for the CDR3 is TGTGCCAGCAGTGGGACAGGGGGCAAGGCCAAAAACATTCAGTACTTC.

V usage is TRBV20-1 and J usage is TRBJ2-1, with 8 bases aligning to TRBD2. CDR1 DFQATT and CDR2 SNEGSKA come from the germline V gene (reference sequence). This CDR3 contains 15 residues. The trim removed 4 bases at V and 4 bases at J, leaving 9 bases unmatched. The CDR3 spells CSANKGSGSYNEQFF. CDR3 DNA: TGCAGTGCTAACAAAGGGAGCGGGAGTTACAATGAGCAGTTCTTC.

This chain uses TRBV29-1 with TRBJ1-2; no reliable D call. This CDR3 has 12 residues. The V end lost 7 bases, the J end lost 3 bases, and 12 bases lay between the germline ends. Germline V lookup: CDR1 SQVTM, CDR2 ANQGSEA. CDR3 DNA sequence: TGCAGCGGGACTTCAGGAGACTATGGCTACACCTTC. Translated: CSGTSGDYGYTF.

The chain joins TRBV5-1 to TRBJ2-5, with 8 bases lining up with TRBD1. CDR1 is SGHRS, CDR2 YFSETQ, per germline. With 0 bases clipped from V and 3 bases from J, the junction kept 7 bases outside the gene matches. CDR3 length: 16 amino acids. CDR3 bases: TGCGCCAGCAGCTTGGATACAGGGGGACACGAAGAGACCCAGTACTTC. Protein sequence: CASSLDTGGHEETQYF.

This sequence joins TRBV12-3 or TRBV12-4 and TRBJ2-7; D gene uncertain. V was clipped by 3 bases and J by 3 bases, with 12 bases between them. This CDR3 has 14 amino acids. CDR3 region: CASSLMARGYEQYF. DNA for the CDR3: TGTGCCAGCAGTTTGATGGCTAGAGGCTACGAGCAGTACTTC.

Only one count was recorded for this clonotype. V is TRBV20-1 and J is TRBJ2-7; D remains unclear. From germline, CDR1 is DFQATT and CDR2 SNEGSKA (reference sequence). V gave up 5 bases and J gave up 3 bases, with 17 bases separating them. This CDR3 has 14 residues. The CDR3 bases are TGCAGTGCTCAGACCCAATTGGATAACTACGAGCAGTACTTC. Its translation: CSAQTQLDNYEQYF.

This clonotype was observed a few times. The chain employs TRBV12-3 or TRBV12-4 and TRBJ1-2, with 8 nucleotides matching TRBD1. The trim removed 5 bases at V and 3 bases at J, leaving 8 bases unmatched. The CDR3 runs to 15 residues. The CDR3 here is CASSHGQGPHYGYTF. CDR3 DNA sequence: TGTGCCAGCAGTCACGGACAGGGACCCCACTATGGCTACACCTTC.

The V call is TRBV15, the J call TRBJ2-7, with D maybe TRBD2 (5 bases). V lost 5 bases and J lost 2, with 16 bases in between. The CDR3 sequence is 15 residues long. Germline V gene lookup returns CDR1 LNHNV and CDR2 YYDKDF (reference sequence). CDR3 protein: CATSHSDKEAYEQYF. CDR3 nucleotide sequence: TGTGCCACCAGCCACAGTGATAAGGAGGCCTACGAGCAGTACTTC. The whole variable domain, remainder taken from reference TRBV15 and TRBJ2-7, is DAMVIQNPRYQVTQFGKPVTLSCSQTLNHNVMYWYQQKSSQAPKLLFHYYDKDFNNEADTPDNFQSRRPNTSFCFLDIRSPGLGDTAMYLCATSHSDKEAYEQYFGPGTRLTVT.

The chain links TRBV28 to TRBJ2-2, with TRBD1 matching 7 bases. V dropped 2 bases and J dropped 6; count of bases not matched to a gene: 6. The CDR3 loop spans 15 amino acids. Germline CDR1 reads MDHEN; CDR2 reads SYDVKM. CDR3 DNA: TGTGCCAGCAGTTTAAACAGGGGCTATGCCGGGGAGCTGTTTTTT. It specifies CASSLNRGYAGELFF.

This chain joins TRBV20-1 and TRBJ2-2; D uncertain. From germline, CDR1 is DFQATT and CDR2 SNEGSKA (reference sequence). This CDR3 contains 13 residues. Trimming removed 5 bases at V and 9 bases at J, with 16 bases between. CDR3 nucleotides: TGCAGTGCTCGACCGGTAGGCCTTCGGGAGCTGTTTTTT. The encoded protein is CSARPVGLRELFF.

The chain couples TRBV20-1 to TRBJ2-7; perhaps TRBD1 as D (5 bases). CDR3 length: 14 amino acids. CDR1 is DFQATT, CDR2 SNEGSKA, per germline (reference sequence). The germline V and J ends were trimmed by 5 bases and 2 bases, with 16 bases remaining between them. In DNA, the CDR3 is TGCAGTGCTCTTCGGCAGGGTGTACCCTACGAGCAGTACTTC. As protein: CSALRQGVPYEQYF.

This chain links TRBV10-2 with TRBJ2-7; 10 nucleotides line up with TRBD2. The CDR3 consists of 14 residues. The V gene end was trimmed by 8 bases and the J gene end by 2 bases; junction bases not matched to a gene: 6. Looked up from germline, CDR1 is WSHSY and CDR2 is SAAADI. CDR3 nucleotides: TGCGCCAGCGCGGACAGCGGGAGGGCCTACGAGCAGTACTTC. This gives the protein CASADSGRAYEQYF.

This sequence joins TRBV12-3 or TRBV12-4 and TRBJ2-5; D remains ambiguous. V lost 3 bases and J lost 4, with 9 bases in between. This CDR3 has 13 amino acids. The CDR3, as DNA: TGTGCCAGCAGTTTTGCTAATTTAGAGACCCAGTACTTC. Translating it yields CASSFANLETQYF.

The rearrangement links TRBV12-3 or TRBV12-4 to TRBJ2-7; TRBD2 agrees at 7 bases. This CDR3 spans 11 amino acids. CDR3 sequence reads: CASGLGEEQYF. The CDR3 DNA is TGTGCTAGCGGGCTCGGGGAAGAGCAGTACTTC.

V is TRBV5-1 and J is TRBJ2-2, with 9 bases that match TRBD2. The CDR3 length is 19 residues. Trimming at V came to 2 bases and at J to 1 base, leaving 12 bases not matched to a gene. The germline CDR1 and CDR2 sequences are SGHRS and YFSETQ. CDR3 loop: CASSLSKTSGPQNTGELFF. The CDR3 region has the DNA TGCGCCAGCAGCTTATCCAAGACTAGCGGACCCCAGAACACCGGGGAGCTGTTTTTT.

The CDR3: CASSYLDGNQPQHF. The CDR3, as DNA: TGTGCCAGCAGTTACCTGGACGGTAATCAGCCCCAGCATTTT. The genes are TRBV6-2 or TRBV6-3 and TRBJ1-5; D remains unclear. Germline assignment: CDR1 MNHEY and CDR2 SVGEGT. The CDR3 runs to 14 residues. The V and J ends lost 2 bases and 4 bases respectively, with 9 bases between them.

V gene TRBV11-1 combines with J gene TRBJ2-1; 11 bases are shared with TRBD2. The CDR3 loop spans 19 amino acids. In germline, CDR1 is SGHAT, CDR2 FQDESV (reference sequence). The V and J ends lost 6 bases and 0 bases, in that order; junction bases with no gene match: 13. CDR3 residues: CASSSTRTSGPSSYNEQFF. DNA for the CDR3: TGTGCCAGCAGTTCGACCCGGACTAGCGGGCCAAGCTCCTACAATGAGCAGTTCTTC.

The V gene is TRBV24-1, the J gene TRBJ2-6; 12 positions match TRBD2. CDR3 length equals 18 residues. CDR1 is KGHDR and CDR2 is SFDVKD in the germline V gene. Trimming took 4 bases from V and 0 from J; bases not matched to a gene: 3. This CDR3 is CATSDPSGRASGANVLTF. Here the CDR3 DNA reads TGTGCCACCAGTGACCCTAGCGGGAGGGCCTCTGGGGCCAACGTCCTGACTTTC.